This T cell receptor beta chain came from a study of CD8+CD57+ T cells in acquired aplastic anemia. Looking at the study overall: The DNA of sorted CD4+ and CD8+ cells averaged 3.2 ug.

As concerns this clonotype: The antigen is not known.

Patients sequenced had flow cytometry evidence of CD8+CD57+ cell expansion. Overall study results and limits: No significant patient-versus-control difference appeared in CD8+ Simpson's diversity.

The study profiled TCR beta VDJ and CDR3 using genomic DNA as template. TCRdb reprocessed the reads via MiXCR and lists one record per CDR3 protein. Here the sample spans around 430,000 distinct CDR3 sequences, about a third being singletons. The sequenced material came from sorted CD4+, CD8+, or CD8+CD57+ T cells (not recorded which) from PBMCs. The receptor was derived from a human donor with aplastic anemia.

CDR3 DNA sequence: TGTGCCAGCAGGAGTGGGGTCAACACTGAAGCTTTCTTT. Its protein is CASRSGVNTEAFF. The J gene is TRBJ1-1, the V gene TRBV2; D remains ambiguous. The CDR3 runs 13 residues. V lost 6 bases and J lost 2, with 10 bases in between. CDR1 SNHLY and CDR2 FYNNEI come from the germline V gene. Complete variable domain (other parts from reference TRBV2 and TRBJ1-1): EPEVTQTPSHQVTQMGQEVILRCVPISNHLYFYWYRQILGQKVEFLVSFYNNEISEKSEIFDDQFSVERPDGSNFTLKIRSTKLEDSAMYFCASRSGVNTEAFFGQGTRLTVV.